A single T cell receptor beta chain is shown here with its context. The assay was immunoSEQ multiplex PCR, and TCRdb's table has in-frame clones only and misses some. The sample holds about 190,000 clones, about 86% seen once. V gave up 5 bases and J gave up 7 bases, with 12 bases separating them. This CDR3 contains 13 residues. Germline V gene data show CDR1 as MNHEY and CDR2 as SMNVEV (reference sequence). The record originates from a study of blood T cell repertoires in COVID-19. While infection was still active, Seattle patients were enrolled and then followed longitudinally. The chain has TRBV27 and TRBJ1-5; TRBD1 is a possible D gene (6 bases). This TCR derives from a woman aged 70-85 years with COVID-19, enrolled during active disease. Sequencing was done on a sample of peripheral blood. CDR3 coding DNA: TGTGCCAGCAGTCGAAGACAGGACCAGCCCCAGCATTTT. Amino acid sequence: CASSRRQDQPQHF.